Listed below are T cell receptor beta chains from one sample, sequenced in a study of T-cell memory formation after mild COVID-19. TCRdb passed the 5' RACE reads through MiXCR, listing each CDR3 protein once. The data contain over 250,000 distinct CDR3 sequences, more than 15% of them singletons. Sequenced: PBMCs or a T cell subset sorted from them (not recorded which). All receptors derive from a man aged 18 to 29 who had mild COVID-19 (a few samples of this study predate the infection). Cell type and time point are not known. The CDR3 runs from the conserved cysteine through the conserved F or W. The D gene is left open where the match is weak. Expanded clones get a size class; other rows say once, few or many, or leave the size out.

d_call j_call v_call clone_size cdr3_aa cdr3_nt
TRBD2 TRBJ2-1 TRBV12-3/TRBV12-4 few CASSSGVVYEQFF TGTGCCAGTTCTAGCGGGGTGGTCTATGAGCAGTTCTTC
NA TRBJ2-1 TRBV27 NA CASSLSMLGVGEQFF TGTGCCAGCAGTTTATCGATGCTAGGGGTTGGTGAGCAGTTCTTC
NA TRBJ2-1 TRBV30 NA CAWSASSYNEQFF TGTGCCTGGAGTGCGAGCTCCTACAATGAGCAGTTCTTC
TRBD1 TRBJ1-6 TRBV20-1 few CSGGGLPGQGPLHF TGCAGTGGCGGAGGTTTACCGGGACAGGGCCCCCTCCACTTT
TRBD1 TRBJ1-3 TRBV6-6 NA CASRAGQMGNTIYF TGTGCCAGCAGAGCGGGACAGATGGGAAACACCATATATTTT
NA TRBJ2-3 TRBV7-9 NA CASSPAASRATDTQYF TGTGCCAGCAGCCCCGCAGCTAGTCGGGCCACAGATACGCAGTATTTT
TRBD2 TRBJ2-7 TRBV4-2 many CASSQVAGVSYEQYF TGTGCCAGCAGCCAAGTTGCGGGGGTCTCCTACGAGCAGTACTTC
NA TRBJ1-3 TRBV6-1 NA CASSETGDSGNTIYF TGTGCCAGCAGTGAAACGGGGGACTCTGGAAACACCATATATTTT
NA TRBJ1-2 TRBV9 few CASSAYRDTRAIDGYTF TGTGCCAGCAGCGCCTACCGGGACACCCGCGCGATTGATGGCTACACCTTC
NA TRBJ2-7 TRBV10-1 few CASHVGESYEQYF TGCGCCAGCCATGTCGGGGAATCCTACGAGCAGTACTTC
NA TRBJ2-1 TRBV4-1 few CASSQSPSRNEQFF TGCGCCAGCAGCCAATCCCCAAGTCGAAATGAGCAGTTCTTC
NA TRBJ2-7 TRBV4-3 NA CASSPSRTGAYEQYF TGCGCCAGCAGCCCCTCCCGAACGGGGGCCTACGAGCAGTACTTC
TRBD1 TRBJ2-3 TRBV5-1 many CASSPTGALDTQYF TGCGCCAGCAGCCCGACAGGGGCGCTGGATACGCAGTATTTT
NA TRBJ1-6 TRBV7-8 many CASSSRIYPGNSPLHF TGTGCCAGCAGCTCCCGGATCTACCCGGGGAATTCACCCCTCCACTTT
NA TRBJ1-2 TRBV6-2/TRBV6-3 NA CASTARRGSFHGYTF TGTGCCAGCACCGCCCGCAGGGGATCTTTCCATGGCTACACCTTC
NA TRBJ1-2 TRBV9 NA CASSVWGNGYTF TGTGCCAGCAGCGTTTGGGGAAATGGCTACACCTTC
NA TRBJ1-6 TRBV5-1 NA CASSLVGGFNSPLHF TGCGCCAGCAGCTTGGTTGGGGGGTTTAACTCACCCCTCCACTTT
NA TRBJ2-1 TRBV7-3 NA CASSLVGGPSREQFF TGTGCCAGCAGCTTAGTGGGGGGGCCTTCTAGGGAGCAGTTCTTC
NA TRBJ1-3 TRBV6-5 NA CASSYSMSGASGNTIYF TGTGCCAGCAGTTACTCGATGTCAGGGGCCTCTGGAAACACCATATATTTT
NA TRBJ1-2 TRBV28 NA CAILQGRRGGYTF TGTGCCATCTTACAGGGCAGGCGGGGTGGCTACACCTTC
NA TRBJ1-1 TRBV5-1 few CASSLDGANTEAFF TGCGCCAGCAGCTTGGATGGGGCGAACACTGAAGCTTTCTTT
NA TRBJ2-5 TRBV6-2/TRBV6-3 NA CASKSNQETQYF TGTGCCAGCAAAAGTAACCAAGAGACCCAGTACTTC
NA TRBJ2-3 TRBV27 once CASSWGTLTDTQYF TGTGCCAGCAGTTGGGGCACTCTCACAGATACGCAGTATTTT
TRBD1 TRBJ2-2 TRBV29-1 many CSAGTGSRAGELFF TGCAGCGCTGGGACAGGGAGCCGTGCCGGGGAGCTGTTTTTT
TRBD1 TRBJ1-4 TRBV6-6 NA CASQPRDSRNEKLFF TGTGCCAGCCAACCTAGGGACAGCCGGAATGAAAAACTGTTTTTT
TRBD1 TRBJ1-2 TRBV5-1 NA CASSYFTRGQRGYGYTF TGCGCCAGCAGCTATTTTACGAGGGGGCAGAGAGGCTATGGCTACACCTTC
TRBD1 TRBJ1-4 TRBV7-2 few CASSIYRGFDEKLFF TGTGCCAGCAGCATCTACAGGGGATTCGATGAAAAACTGTTTTTT
TRBD2 TRBJ2-3 TRBV12-3/TRBV12-4 few CASSFQRGGTSTDTQYF TGTGCCAGCAGTTTCCAGCGGGGGGGTACTAGCACAGATACGCAGTATTTT
TRBD2 TRBJ2-1 TRBV6-2/TRBV6-3 few CATPGGGSYNEQFF TGTGCCACCCCTGGGGGGGGCTCCTACAATGAGCAGTTCTTC